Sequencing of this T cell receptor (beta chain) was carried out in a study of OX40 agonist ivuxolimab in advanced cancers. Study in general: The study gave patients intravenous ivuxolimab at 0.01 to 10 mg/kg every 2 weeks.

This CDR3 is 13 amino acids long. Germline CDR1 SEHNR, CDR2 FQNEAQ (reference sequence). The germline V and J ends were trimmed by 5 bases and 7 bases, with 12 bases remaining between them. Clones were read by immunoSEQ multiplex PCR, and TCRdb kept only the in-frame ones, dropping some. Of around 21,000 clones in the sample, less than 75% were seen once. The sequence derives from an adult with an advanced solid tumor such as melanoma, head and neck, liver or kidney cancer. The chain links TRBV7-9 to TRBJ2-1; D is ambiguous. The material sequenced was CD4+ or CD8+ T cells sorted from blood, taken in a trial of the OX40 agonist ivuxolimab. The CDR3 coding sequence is TGTGCCAGCAGCCCCCCGGAGTTGAATGAGCAGTTCTTC. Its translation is CASSPPELNEQFF.